The next 32 T cell receptor beta chains were all read from a single sample in a study of T cells in narcolepsy (dated by TCRdb to 2016 to 2018). The library was generated by the immunoSEQ multiplex PCR assay. Sourced from immuneACCESS, this table was stored by TCRdb with only in-frame sequences that have V and J called. A share of the clones is absent; for the studies checked, an unresolved V gene accounts for under half, and the remainder has no known explanation. Recorded for this sample are roughly 10,000 clones; 70% to 75% of them occurred a single time. The ten largest make up roughly 23% of the sample. The sequencing sample was made of CD45RA- memory CD8+ T cells from PBMCs. This specimen's cell subset or site label, per the study, means: memory T cells sorted ex vivo from peripheral blood. Every receptor here comes from a human donor with narcolepsy.

The chain uses TRBV4-3 and TRBJ1-2; TRBD1 matches 9 bases. Germline CDR1 LGHNA, CDR2 YSLEER. V shed 4 bases, J shed 12 bases, and the junction held 9 bases outside the gene matches. The CDR3 sequence is 13 residues long. The CDR3 loop is CASSPGQGYVNTF. For the CDR3, the DNA is TGCGCCAGCAGCCCGGGACAGGGATATGTAAACACCTTC.

As for this clone: A junction boundary mismatches the germline segment, possibly from a read error. The chain has TRBV7-3 and TRBJ2-3, with no clear D. CDR3 length: 13 amino acids. The germline CDR1 and CDR2 sequences are SGHTA and FQGTGA. Here the CDR3 DNA reads TGTGCCAGCAGCCTAACCGGCCTGAATACGCAGTATTTT. It is translated as CASSLTGLNTQYF.

This chain joins TRBV6-5 and TRBJ2-7, with no clear D. The V and J ends lost 3 bases and 2 bases respectively, with 11 bases between them. This CDR3 is built from 14 residues. CDR1 MNHEY and CDR2 SVGAGI come from the germline V gene. The CDR3 is CASSYGGLTYEQYF. The CDR3 bases are TGTGCCAGCAGTTATGGCGGCCTAACCTACGAGCAGTACTTC.

The chain uses TRBV29-1 and TRBJ2-1, with D tentatively TRBD2 (5 bases). Germline V gene sequence: CDR1 SQVTM, CDR2 ANQGSEA. This CDR3 comprises 15 residues. V lost 1 base, J lost 0 bases, and 10 bases lay in between. The DNA for the CDR3 is TGCAGCGTTGAAGGCTCGGCGGGCTCCTACAATGAGCAGTTCTTC. Translating it yields CSVEGSAGSYNEQFF.

The genes are TRBV21-1 and TRBJ1-3; the DNA was not used to check the table's D call, TRBD1. TRBV21-1 corresponds to a pseudogene. The CDR3 loop spans 13 amino acids. The CDR3 is CASSKSDRGIIYF. The CDR3 nucleotides read TGTGCCAGCAGCAAAAGCGACAGGGGGATCATATATTTT.

This chain links TRBV5-4 with TRBJ2-7, with D unclear. Germline-derived CDR1 and CDR2 are SGHNT and YYREEE (reference sequence). Deletions cut 0 bases from V and 4 bases from J, with 8 bases between. The CDR3 extends over 13 amino acids. The CDR3 bases are TGTGCCAGCAGCTTGGGCCAATTGTACGAGCAGTACTTC. Amino acid sequence: CASSLGQLYEQYF.

The rearrangement joins TRBV25-1 to TRBJ1-1, with TRBD1 as a possible D gene (6 bases). In germline, CDR1 is MGHDK, CDR2 SYGVNS. This CDR3 is 15 amino acids long. Trimming took off 4 bases at V and 3 bases at J, with 15 bases between the two ends. The CDR3 sequence: CASSANRVGHTEAFF. In DNA form, the CDR3 reads TGTGCCAGCAGTGCAAACAGGGTAGGTCACACTGAAGCTTTCTTT.

The table lists this clone with a few counts. The rearrangement uses TRBV5-6 and TRBJ1-2; 7 bases match TRBD1. The V segment lost 2 bases and the J segment 4 bases; nucleotides outside the gene matches: 17. Germline V gives CDR1 SGHDT, CDR2 YYEEEE. The CDR3 runs 18 residues. CDR3 sequence reads: CASSFYAGTALIPYGYTF. In DNA form, the CDR3 reads TGTGCCAGCAGCTTTTACGCGGGGACAGCCCTAATCCCCTATGGCTACACCTTC.

The CDR3 DNA sequence: TGTGCCAGCAGTTTGGGAGGGCCGCGCACCGGGGAGCTGTTTTTT. Protein product: CASSLGGPRTGELFF. The chain links TRBV28 to TRBJ2-2, with 7 positions matching TRBD2. The CDR3 covers 15 residues. V was pared by 3 bases and J by 4 bases, with 5 bases of the junction left unmatched. The germline CDR1 and CDR2 sequences are MDHEN and SYDVKM.

The CDR3 is CASSPYSSYEQYF. As DNA, the CDR3 is TGTGCCAGCAGTCCCTATAGCTCCTACGAGCAGTACTTC. The rearrangement uses TRBV27 and TRBJ2-7; no clear D gene. Germline V gene data show CDR1 as MNHEY and CDR2 as SMNVEV (reference sequence). This CDR3 is built from 13 residues. Trimming left V 5 bases short and J 0 bases short, with 8 bases between.

This clone was found a few times. A far larger clone is only one base removed, so a read error is likely. Other DNA variants within this sample encode the same CDR3. This chain links TRBV5-1 with TRBJ1-6; D uncertain. The V gene lost 4 bases and the J gene lost 2 bases, with 10 bases spanning the gap. In germline, CDR1 is SGHRS, CDR2 YFSETQ. CDR3 length equals 15 residues. CDR3 sequence: CASSLGVPYNSPLHF. The DNA of the CDR3 is TGCGCCAGCAGCCTGGGAGTTCCCTATAATTCACCCCTCCACTTT. Looking up the rest from reference TRBV5-1 and TRBJ1-6 gives the full variable domain: KAGVTQTPRYLIKTRGQQVTLSCSPISGHRSVSWYQQTPGQGLQFLFEYFSETQRNKGNFPGRFSGRQFSNSRSEMNVSTLELGDSALYLCASSLGVPYNSPLHFGNGTRLTVT.

The CDR3 spells CASSLGWGSHEQYF. As DNA, the CDR3 is TGTGCCAGCAGCTTAGGTTGGGGCAGCCACGAGCAGTACTTC. The V gene is TRBV11-1, the J gene TRBJ2-7; a possible D gene is TRBD1 (5 bases). The CDR3 is 14 amino acids. The V gene's germline CDR1 is SGHAT and CDR2 FQDESV (reference sequence). V lost 1 base, J lost 5 bases, and 12 bases lay in between.

The genes are TRBV6-5 and TRBJ1-1, with a tentative D call TRBD1 (6 bases). From germline, CDR1 is MNHEY and CDR2 SVGAGI. The CDR3 consists of 14 residues. V lost 6 bases and J lost 5, with 16 bases in between. CDR3 sequence reads: CASSSTRTATEAFF. The CDR3 region has the DNA TGTGCCAGCAGCAGTACAAGGACAGCAACTGAAGCTTTCTTT.

The V call is TRBV19, the J call TRBJ2-7; TRBD2 is a possible D gene (6 bases). The CDR3 loop spans 14 amino acids. The germline V gene has CDR1 LNHDA and CDR2 SQIVND (reference sequence). V lost 10 bases and J lost 7, with 23 bases in between. In nucleotides, the CDR3 is TGTGCCACCCAAGCGGACTATGACTTTGGGGAGCAGTACTTC. It yields the protein CATQADYDFGEQYF.

V and J are TRBV4-1 and TRBJ2-2; 12 bases are shared with TRBD2. The J segment lost 1 base and the V segment lost 2 bases, leaving 5 bases of the junction unmatched. Per germline, CDR1 MGHRA and CDR2 YSYEKL. The CDR3 consists of 18 residues. The chain's CDR3 is CASSQIGTSGLNTGELFF. DNA of the CDR3: TGCGCCAGCAGCCAAATCGGGACTAGCGGGTTGAACACCGGGGAGCTGTTTTTT.

The V gene is TRBV4-1, the J gene TRBJ1-2; D perhaps matches TRBD1 (6 bases). Trimming took 6 bases from V and 4 from J, leaving 18 bases between them. Germline CDR1 is MGHRA and CDR2 is YSYEKL. The CDR3 has 15 residues. CDR3 in DNA: TGCGCCAGCAGTTTCCAACCGGGACAATCCTATGGCTACACCTTC. Protein sequence: CASSFQPGQSYGYTF.

The J gene is TRBJ2-7, the V gene TRBV5-4; a possible D gene is TRBD2 (6 bases). CDR1 and CDR2 (germline): SGHNT, YYREEE (reference sequence). V lost 1 base and J lost 7, with 12 bases in between. The CDR3 runs to 13 residues. The CDR3 coding sequence is TGTGCCAGCAGCTTGTCACGACTAGGGGAGCAGTACTTC. Protein sequence: CASSLSRLGEQYF.

This sequence joins TRBV4-1 and TRBJ2-7; D ambiguous. This CDR3 region has 16 residues. Germline CDR1 and CDR2: MGHRA and YSYEKL. V was trimmed by 2 bases and J by 6 bases, leaving 20 bases between them. The CDR3 protein is CASSQTRTDPVTEQYF. CDR3 coding DNA: TGCGCCAGCAGCCAAACCCGGACGGACCCCGTTACCGAGCAGTACTTC.

The chain is built from TRBV12-5 and TRBJ2-1; D possibly matches TRBD1 or TRBD2 (7 bases each). Germline V CDR1 and CDR2: LGHNT, FRNRAP. The CDR3 is made up of 13 amino acids. Trimming took 8 bases from V and 6 from J, leaving 14 bases between them. CDR3: CASSAGGANEQFF. Written as DNA, the CDR3 is TGTGCTAGTTCGGCAGGGGGGGCCAATGAGCAGTTCTTC.

The chain carries TRBV12-2 and TRBJ2-5; TRBD1, the table's D call, lacks a check against the DNA. TRBV12-2 is termed a pseudogene. The CDR3 covers 13 residues. CDR3 sequence (DNA): TGTGCAAGTCGCTTAGGTAGGGGAGAGACCCAGTACTTC. Translated, it gives CASRLGRGETQYF.

The V and J genes are TRBV19 and TRBJ2-1, with 11 bases matching TRBD2. After removal of 4 bases from V and 7 bases from J, the junction contained 9 bases not matched to a gene. CDR1 and CDR2 from the germline V gene are LNHDA and SQIVND (reference sequence). The CDR3 spans 16 residues. CDR3 residues: CASSTLAGGHVNEQFF. The CDR3 DNA reads TGTGCCAGTAGTACCCTAGCGGGGGGACATGTGAATGAGCAGTTCTTC.

This clone was found once. This sequence joins TRBV11-1 and TRBJ2-3; possible D gene TRBD2, 6 bases. Germline V gene sequence: CDR1 SGHAT, CDR2 FQDESV (reference sequence). V lost 1 base and J 8 bases, leaving 7 bases between the germline ends. This CDR3 contains 12 residues. CDR3 DNA sequence: TGTGCCAGCAGCTTAGGGGGAGGTACGCAGTATTTT. It specifies CASSLGGGTQYF.

This clone was recorded once. The rearrangement links TRBV29-1 to TRBJ1-5; D might be TRBD1 (5 bases). Trimming left V 8 bases short and J 3 bases short, with 17 bases between. The CDR3 runs 14 residues. CDR1 is SQVTM, CDR2 ANQGSEA, per germline. Written as DNA, the CDR3 is TGCAGCCCCCTCGTGCAGGGATACAATCAGCCCCAGCATTTT. Translating it yields CSPLVQGYNQPQHF.

This clone was observed a few times. The chain links TRBV27 to TRBJ2-7; 9 bases are a match to TRBD1. V was clipped by 3 bases and J by 5 bases; unmatched bases: 8. Germline lookup yields CDR1 MNHEY and CDR2 SMNVEV (reference sequence). The CDR3 has 15 residues. CDR3 in amino acids: CASSLLGTGFNEQYF. In DNA, the CDR3 is TGTGCCAGCAGTTTGCTAGGGACAGGGTTCAACGAGCAGTACTTC.

V is TRBV7-3 and J is TRBJ2-7; 9 positions agree with TRBD1. J was trimmed by 5 bases and V by 5 bases; bases with no gene match: 7. This CDR3 region has 14 residues. Per the germline V gene, CDR1 is SGHTA and CDR2 is FQGTGA. CDR3: CASSRGDRVDEQYF. CDR3 nucleotides: TGTGCCAGCAGCCGAGGGGACAGGGTCGACGAGCAGTACTTC.

The chain couples TRBV11-2 to TRBJ1-1; D uncertain. V lost 5 bases and J 1 base, leaving 14 bases between the germline ends. The CDR3 sequence is 15 residues long. Per the germline V gene, CDR1 is SGHAT and CDR2 is FQNNGV. For the CDR3, the DNA is TGTGCCAGCAGCCAAGATGGAGGGCCGAACACTGAAGCTTTCTTT. It translates to CASSQDGGPNTEAFF.

The rearrangement joins TRBV7-9 to TRBJ2-1, with a possible D match to TRBD2 (5 bases). The CDR3 extends over 12 amino acids. The V gene lost 5 bases and the J gene lost 7 bases, with 9 bases spanning the gap. Germline V lookup: CDR1 SEHNR, CDR2 FQNEAQ (reference sequence). The CDR3 DNA follows: TGTGCCAGCAGCCCCCGGGAAAATGAGCAGTTCTTC. Its protein is CASSPRENEQFF.

This sequence joins TRBV4-2 and TRBJ2-3; D perhaps matches TRBD2 (6 bases). V was cut by 7 bases and J by 3 bases, with 23 bases left in between. The CDR3 consists of 17 residues. The V gene's germline CDR1 is LGHNA and CDR2 YNFKEQ. In nucleotides, the CDR3 is TGTGCCAGCATCCTCATAACCGCGGGGTGGGAGACAGATACGCAGTATTTT. Amino acid sequence: CASILITAGWETDTQYF.

By sample fraction, this clone is medium-sized. J is TRBJ1-6 and V is TRBV5-4; no reliable D call. V was cut by 4 bases and J by 2 bases, with 10 bases left in between. The germline V gene encodes CDR1 SGHNT and CDR2 YYREEE (reference sequence). The CDR3 has 15 amino acids. The CDR3 spells CASSLGVPYNSPLHF. The CDR3 DNA reads as TGTGCCAGCAGCCTGGGAGTTCCCTATAATTCACCCCTCCACTTT.

This clone has a single count. The CDR3 protein is CASSYSLVGPQSEQYF. Written as DNA, the CDR3 is TGTGCCAGCAGTTACTCGCTCGTGGGACCCCAAAGCGAGCAGTACTTC. V is TRBV6-5 and J is TRBJ2-7, with D perhaps given as TRBD1 or TRBD2 (5 bases each). Per germline, CDR1 MNHEY and CDR2 SVGAGI. CDR3 length equals 16 residues. V was trimmed by 0 bases and J by 6 bases, leaving 18 bases between them.

The chain couples TRBV27 to TRBJ2-7; D perhaps matches TRBD2 (6 bases). The V gene's germline CDR1 is MNHEY and CDR2 SMNVEV (reference sequence). Trimming cost V 5 bases and J 3 bases, with 20 bases left between them. CDR3 length: 16 residues. This CDR3 reads CASSLSETLGGYEQYF. As DNA, the CDR3 is TGTGCCAGCAGTCTCTCTGAGACACTGGGGGGCTACGAGCAGTACTTC.

CDR3 region: CASSLAGRGRGYTF. The CDR3 DNA reads as TGTGCCAGCAGCTTAGCGGGGAGGGGACGGGGCTACACCTTC. This chain uses TRBV7-8 with TRBJ1-2; a possible D gene is TRBD1 (5 bases). The V end was cut by 0 bases, the J end by 8 bases, with 13 bases between. This CDR3 region has 14 residues. Germline V gene data show CDR1 as SGHVS and CDR2 as FQNEAQ.